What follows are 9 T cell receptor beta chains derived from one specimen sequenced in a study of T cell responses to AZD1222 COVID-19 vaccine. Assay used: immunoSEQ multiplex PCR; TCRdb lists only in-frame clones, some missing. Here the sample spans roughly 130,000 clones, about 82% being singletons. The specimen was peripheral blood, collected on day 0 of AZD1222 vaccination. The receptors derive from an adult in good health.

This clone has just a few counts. The CDR3 sequence: CASSLGQDEKLFF. CDR3 DNA sequence: TGTGCCAGCAGCTTAGGTCAGGATGAAAAACTGTTTTTT. V gene TRBV7-2 combines with J gene TRBJ1-4; no firm D call. The CDR3 is 13 amino acids. CDR1 is SGHTA and CDR2 is FQGNSA in the germline V gene. Trimming took 1 base from V and 6 from J, leaving 6 bases between them.

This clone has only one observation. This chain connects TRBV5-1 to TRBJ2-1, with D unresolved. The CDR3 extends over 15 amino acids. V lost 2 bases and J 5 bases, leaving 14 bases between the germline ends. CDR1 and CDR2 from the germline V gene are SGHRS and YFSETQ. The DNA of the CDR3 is TGCGCCAGCAGCTTATCTCCGGGCGACAACAATGAGCAGTTCTTC. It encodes CASSLSPGDNNEQFF.

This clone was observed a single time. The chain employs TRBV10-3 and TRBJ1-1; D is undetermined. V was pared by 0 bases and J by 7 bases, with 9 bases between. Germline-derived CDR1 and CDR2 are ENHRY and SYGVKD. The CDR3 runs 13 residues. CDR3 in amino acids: CAISESTESEAFF. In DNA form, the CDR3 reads TGTGCCATCAGTGAGTCGACCGAGAGTGAAGCTTTCTTT.

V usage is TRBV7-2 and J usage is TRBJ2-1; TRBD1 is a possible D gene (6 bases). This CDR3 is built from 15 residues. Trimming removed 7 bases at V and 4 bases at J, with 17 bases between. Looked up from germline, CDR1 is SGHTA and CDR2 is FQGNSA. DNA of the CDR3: TGTGCCAGCACCCAGGCCGGGACAAATTACAATGAGCAGTTCTTC. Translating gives CASTQAGTNYNEQFF.

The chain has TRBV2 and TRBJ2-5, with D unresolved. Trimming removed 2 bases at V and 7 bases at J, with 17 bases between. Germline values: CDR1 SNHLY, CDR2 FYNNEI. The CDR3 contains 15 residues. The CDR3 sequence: CASSESLPQVATQYF. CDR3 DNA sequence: TGTGCCAGCAGTGAATCTCTTCCGCAGGTCGCGACCCAGTACTTC. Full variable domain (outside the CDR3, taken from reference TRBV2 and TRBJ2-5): EPEVTQTPSHQVTQMGQEVILRCVPISNHLYFYWYRQILGQKVEFLVSFYNNEISEKSEIFDDQFSVERPDGSNFTLKIRSTKLEDSAMYFCASSESLPQVATQYFGPGTRLLVL.

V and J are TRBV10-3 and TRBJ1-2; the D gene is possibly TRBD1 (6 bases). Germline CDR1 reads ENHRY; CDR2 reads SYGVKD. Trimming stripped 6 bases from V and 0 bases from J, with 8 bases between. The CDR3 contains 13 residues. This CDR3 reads CAIRRDTNYGYTF. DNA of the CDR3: TGTGCCATCAGGAGGGACACTAACTATGGCTACACCTTC.

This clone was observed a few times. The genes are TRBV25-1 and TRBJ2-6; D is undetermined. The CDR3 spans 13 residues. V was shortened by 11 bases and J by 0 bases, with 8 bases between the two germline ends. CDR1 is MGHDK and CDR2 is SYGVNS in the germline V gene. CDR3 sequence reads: CASLGSGANVLTF. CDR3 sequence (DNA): TGTGCCTCCTTGGGCTCTGGGGCCAACGTCCTGACTTTC. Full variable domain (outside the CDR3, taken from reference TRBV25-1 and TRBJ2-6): EADIYQTPRYLVIGTGKKITLECSQTMGHDKMYWYQQDPGMELHLIHYSYGVNSTEKGDLSSESTVSRIRTEHFPLTLESARPSHTSQYLCASLGSGANVLTFGAGSRLTVL.

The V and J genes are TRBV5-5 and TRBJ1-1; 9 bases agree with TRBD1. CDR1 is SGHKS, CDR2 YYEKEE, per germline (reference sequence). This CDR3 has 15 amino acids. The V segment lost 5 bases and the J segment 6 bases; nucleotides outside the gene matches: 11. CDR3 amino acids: CASRPPGTGIPEAFF. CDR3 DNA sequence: TGTGCCAGCAGACCCCCCGGGACAGGGATCCCTGAAGCTTTCTTT.

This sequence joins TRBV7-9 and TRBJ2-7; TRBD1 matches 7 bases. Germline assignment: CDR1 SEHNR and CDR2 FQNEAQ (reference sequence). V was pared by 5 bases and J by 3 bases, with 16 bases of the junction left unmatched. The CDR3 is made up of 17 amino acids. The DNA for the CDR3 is TGTGCCAGCAGCGCCCAGACAGGGAACCCCTCTGACTACGAGCAGTACTTC. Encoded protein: CASSAQTGNPSDYEQYF.